This TCR beta chain was identified in a study of blood T cell repertoires in COVID-19. Turning to the study itself: From T cells, B-cell-depleted T cells, or PBMCs came the material, which was cDNA or gDNA.

Methods used by the authors: Scientists estimated how many nucleated cells there were by amplifying reference gene primers. Only in-frame clones appear in the TCRdb table, and some are missing; sequencing was by immunoSEQ multiplex PCR. D and trimming come from the DNA, and the V and J calls and clone size come from that table. This table holds fewer than 250,000 clones, 86% found once. V gave up 3 bases and J gave up 1 base, with 7 bases separating them. CDR1 is SNHLY, CDR2 FYNNEI, per germline. The CDR3 length is 15 residues. This chain uses TRBV2 with TRBJ1-6; D may be TRBD1 (5 bases). Sequencing input: peripheral blood. This receptor was taken from an elderly woman with COVID-19, enrolled during active disease. Here the CDR3 reads CASSEEGSYNSPLHF. In DNA, the CDR3 is TGTGCCAGCAGTGAGGAGGGGTCCTATAATTCACCCCTCCACTTT. Combining the CDR3 with reference TRBV2 and TRBJ1-6 gives the whole variable domain EPEVTQTPSHQVTQMGQEVILRCVPISNHLYFYWYRQILGQKVEFLVSFYNNEISEKSEIFDDQFSVERPDGSNFTLKIRSTKLEDSAMYFCASSEEGSYNSPLHFGNGTRLTVT.